This T cell receptor (beta chain) was obtained from a study of shared clonotypes between healthy human individuals. The CDR3 has 15 amino acids. V lost 6 bases to trimming and J lost 1 base; unmatched junction nucleotides: 5. CDR1 and CDR2 from the germline V gene are MNHNS and SASEGT. TCRdb keeps only in-frame clones here, not all; method: immunoSEQ multiplex PCR. The data contain approximately 2,300,000 clones, 92% of them seen just once; the ten biggest clones take up 0.37%. V is TRBV6-1 and J is TRBJ2-7; 11 positions match TRBD2. The source of this sequence is a man aged 18 to 29 in good health. Some clones in this sample may be carry-over from other donors' samples. The sequencing sample was made of naive CD4+ T cells from PBMCs. Sample subset: CD45RA+ positively selected. The CDR3 nucleotides read TGTGCCAGCAGGCCACTAGCGGGAGTTTCCTACGAGCAGTACTTC. Residues: CASRPLAGVSYEQYF.